This TCR beta chain was captured by sequencing in a study of breast tumors, draining lymph nodes, adjacent tissues. V lost 4 bases and J lost 1; bases outside the gene matches: 16. This CDR3 has 22 residues. The germline V gene encodes CDR1 SGDLS and CDR2 YYNGEE. General study findings and limits: Tumors had less TCR diversity than lymph nodes, more than nontumor tissue. The data were judged consistent with most tumor T cells coming from lymph node and expanding in tumor.

As regards this clonotype: Its specificity is unknown.

The lymph nodes were axillary draining lymph nodes from breast cancer patients. TCRdb passed the multiplex PCR reads through MiXCR, listing each CDR3 protein once. The table has 250,000 or so distinct CDR3 sequences, roughly 30% seen once. Sequencing was done on a sample of axillary lymph node tissue. This sequence was found in a female donor with breast cancer. Some clones in this sample may be carry-over from other donors' samples. The rearrangement links TRBV9 to TRBJ2-6; 14 positions agree with TRBD2. The CDR3 region is CASSPGLAGARLSFSGANVLTF. DNA of the CDR3: TGTGCCAGCAGCCCGGGACTAGCGGGAGCACGCCTATCCTTTTCTGGGGCCAACGTCCTGACTTTC.